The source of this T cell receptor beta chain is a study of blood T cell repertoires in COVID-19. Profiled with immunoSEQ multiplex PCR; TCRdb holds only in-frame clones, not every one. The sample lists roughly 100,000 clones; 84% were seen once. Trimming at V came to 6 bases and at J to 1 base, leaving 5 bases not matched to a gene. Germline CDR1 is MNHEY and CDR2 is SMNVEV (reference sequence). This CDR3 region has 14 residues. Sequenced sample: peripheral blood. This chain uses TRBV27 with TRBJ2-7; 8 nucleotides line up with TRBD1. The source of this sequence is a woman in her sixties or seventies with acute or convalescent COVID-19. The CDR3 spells CASSPDRVSYEQYF. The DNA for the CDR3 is TGTGCCAGCAGCCCGGACAGGGTATCCTACGAGCAGTACTTC.